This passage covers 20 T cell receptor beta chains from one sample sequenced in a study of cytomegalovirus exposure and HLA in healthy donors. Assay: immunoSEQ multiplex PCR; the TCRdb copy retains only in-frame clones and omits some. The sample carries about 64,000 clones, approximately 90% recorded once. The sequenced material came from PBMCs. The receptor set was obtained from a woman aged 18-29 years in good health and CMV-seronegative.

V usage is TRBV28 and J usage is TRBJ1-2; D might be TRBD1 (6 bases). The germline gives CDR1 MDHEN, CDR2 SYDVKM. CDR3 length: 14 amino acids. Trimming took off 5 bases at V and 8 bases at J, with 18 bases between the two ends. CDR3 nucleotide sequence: TGTGCCAGCAGTCCCCGGGGGGGGGCGCAAGGCTACACCTTC. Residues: CASSPRGGAQGYTF.

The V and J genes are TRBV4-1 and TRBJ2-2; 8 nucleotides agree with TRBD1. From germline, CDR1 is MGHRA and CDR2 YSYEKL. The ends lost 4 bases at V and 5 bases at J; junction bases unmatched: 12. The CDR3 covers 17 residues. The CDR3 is CASSRRGRQGATGELFF. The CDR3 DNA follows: TGCGCCAGCAGCCGGAGGGGGAGGCAGGGGGCGACCGGGGAGCTGTTTTTT.

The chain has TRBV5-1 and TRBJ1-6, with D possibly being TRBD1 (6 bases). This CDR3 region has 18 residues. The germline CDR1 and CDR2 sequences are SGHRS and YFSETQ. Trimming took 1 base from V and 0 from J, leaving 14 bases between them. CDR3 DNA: TGCGCCAGCAGCTTGTGGGGGCTGAGGAGCTCCTATAATTCACCCCTCCACTTT. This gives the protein CASSLWGLRSSYNSPLHF.

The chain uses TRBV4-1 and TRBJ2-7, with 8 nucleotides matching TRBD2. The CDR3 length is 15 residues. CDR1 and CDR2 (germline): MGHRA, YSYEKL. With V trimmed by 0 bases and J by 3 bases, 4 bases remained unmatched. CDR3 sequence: CASSQDPGGFYEQYF. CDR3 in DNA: TGCGCCAGCAGCCAAGATCCGGGGGGGTTCTACGAGCAGTACTTC.

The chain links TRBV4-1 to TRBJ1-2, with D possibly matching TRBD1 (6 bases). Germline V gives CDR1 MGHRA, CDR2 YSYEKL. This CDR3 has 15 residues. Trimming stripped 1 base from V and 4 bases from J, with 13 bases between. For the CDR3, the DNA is TGCGCCAGCAGCCAAGGGGTGGCAGGGGCCTATGGCTACACCTTC. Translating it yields CASSQGVAGAYGYTF.

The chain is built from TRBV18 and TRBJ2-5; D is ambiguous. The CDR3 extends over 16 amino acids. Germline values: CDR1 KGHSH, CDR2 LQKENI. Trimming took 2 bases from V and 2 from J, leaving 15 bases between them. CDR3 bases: TGTGCCAGCTCACCAGATTCGCTAGTCGCACAAGAGACCCAGTACTTC. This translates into CASSPDSLVAQETQYF.

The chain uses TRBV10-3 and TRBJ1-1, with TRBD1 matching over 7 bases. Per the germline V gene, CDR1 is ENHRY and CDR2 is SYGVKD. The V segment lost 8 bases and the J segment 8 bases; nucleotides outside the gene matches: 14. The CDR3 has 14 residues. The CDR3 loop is CAIAIGTDRYEAFF. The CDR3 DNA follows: TGTGCCATCGCTATCGGGACGGACAGGTACGAAGCTTTCTTT.

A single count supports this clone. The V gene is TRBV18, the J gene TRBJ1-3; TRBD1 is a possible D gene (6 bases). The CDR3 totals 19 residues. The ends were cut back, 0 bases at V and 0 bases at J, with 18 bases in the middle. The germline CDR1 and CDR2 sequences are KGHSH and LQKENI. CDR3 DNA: TGTGCCAGCTCACCACCCATCTTCGACAGGACCCCCTCTGGAAACACCATATATTTT. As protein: CASSPPIFDRTPSGNTIYF.

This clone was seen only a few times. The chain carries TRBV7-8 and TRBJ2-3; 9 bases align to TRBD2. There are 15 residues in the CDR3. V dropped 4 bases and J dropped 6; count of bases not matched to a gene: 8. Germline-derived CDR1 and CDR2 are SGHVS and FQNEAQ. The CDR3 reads CASSSGTSGFDTQYF. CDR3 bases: TGTGCCAGCAGCTCGGGAACTAGCGGGTTCGATACGCAGTATTTT.

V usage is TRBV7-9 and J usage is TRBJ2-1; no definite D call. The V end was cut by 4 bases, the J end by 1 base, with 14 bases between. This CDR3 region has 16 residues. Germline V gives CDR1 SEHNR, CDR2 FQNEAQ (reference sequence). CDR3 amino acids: CASSSTTTGSYNEQFF. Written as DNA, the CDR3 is TGTGCCAGCAGCTCTACTACCACCGGATCCTACAATGAGCAGTTCTTC.

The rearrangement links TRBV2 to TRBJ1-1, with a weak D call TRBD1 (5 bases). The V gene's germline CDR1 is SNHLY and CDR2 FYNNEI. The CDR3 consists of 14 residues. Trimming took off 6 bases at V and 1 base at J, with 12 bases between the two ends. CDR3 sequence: CASSVTVTNTEAFF. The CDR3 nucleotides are TGTGCCAGCAGCGTGACAGTTACGAACACTGAAGCTTTCTTT.

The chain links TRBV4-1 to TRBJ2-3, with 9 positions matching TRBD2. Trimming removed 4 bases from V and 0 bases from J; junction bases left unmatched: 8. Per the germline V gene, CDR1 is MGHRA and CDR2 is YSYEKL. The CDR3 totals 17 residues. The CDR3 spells CASSRLSGGTSTDTQYF. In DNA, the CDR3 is TGCGCCAGCAGCCGGCTGAGCGGGGGGACTAGCACAGATACGCAGTATTTT.

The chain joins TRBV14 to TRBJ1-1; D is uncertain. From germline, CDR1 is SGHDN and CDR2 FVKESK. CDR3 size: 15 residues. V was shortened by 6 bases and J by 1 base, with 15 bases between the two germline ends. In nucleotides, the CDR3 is TGTGCCAGCAGACCTTCCGGGAGACCGAACACTGAAGCTTTCTTT. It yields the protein CASRPSGRPNTEAFF. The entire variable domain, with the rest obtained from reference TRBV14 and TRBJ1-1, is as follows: EAGVTQFPSHSVIEKGQTVTLRCDPISGHDNLYWYRRVMGKEIKFLLHFVKESKQDESGMPNNRFLAERTGGTYSTLKVQPAELEDSGVYFCASRPSGRPNTEAFFGQGTRLTVV.

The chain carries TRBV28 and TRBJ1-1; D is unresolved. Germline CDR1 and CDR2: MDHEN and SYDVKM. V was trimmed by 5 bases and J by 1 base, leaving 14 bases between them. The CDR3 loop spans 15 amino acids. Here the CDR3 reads CASSPRGRENTEAFF. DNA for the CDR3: TGTGCCAGCAGTCCGCGCGGACGGGAGAACACTGAAGCTTTCTTT.

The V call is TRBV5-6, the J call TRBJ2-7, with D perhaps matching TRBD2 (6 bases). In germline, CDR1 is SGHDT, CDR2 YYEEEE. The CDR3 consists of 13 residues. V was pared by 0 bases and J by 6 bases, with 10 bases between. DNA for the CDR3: TGTGCCAGCAGCTTGGGGGGGGAGGCCGAGCAGTACTTC. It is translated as CASSLGGEAEQYF. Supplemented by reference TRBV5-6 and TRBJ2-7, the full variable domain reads DAGVTQSPTHLIKTRGQQVTLRCSPKSGHDTVSWYQQALGQGPQFIFQYYEEEERQRGNFPDRFSGHQFPNYSSELNVNALLLGDSALYLCASSLGGEAEQYFGPGTRLTVT.

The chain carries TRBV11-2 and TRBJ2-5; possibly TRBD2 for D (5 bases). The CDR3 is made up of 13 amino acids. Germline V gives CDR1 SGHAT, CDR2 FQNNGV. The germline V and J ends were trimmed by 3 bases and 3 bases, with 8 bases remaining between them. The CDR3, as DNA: TGTGCCAGCAGCTTTCCGAGGGAAGAGACCCAGTACTTC. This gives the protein CASSFPREETQYF.

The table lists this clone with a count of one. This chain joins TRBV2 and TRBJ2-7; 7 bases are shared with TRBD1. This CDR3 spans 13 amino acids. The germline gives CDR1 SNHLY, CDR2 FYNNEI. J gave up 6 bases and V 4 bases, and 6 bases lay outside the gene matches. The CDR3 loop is CASSADRDGEQYF. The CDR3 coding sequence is TGTGCCAGCAGTGCAGACAGGGACGGCGAGCAGTACTTC.

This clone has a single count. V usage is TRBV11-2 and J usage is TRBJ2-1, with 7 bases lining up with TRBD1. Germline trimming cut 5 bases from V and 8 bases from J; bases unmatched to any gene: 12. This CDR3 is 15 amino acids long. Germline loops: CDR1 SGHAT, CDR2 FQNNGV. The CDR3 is CASSPYPGGPDEQFF. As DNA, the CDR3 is TGTGCCAGCAGCCCTTACCCAGGGGGACCCGATGAGCAGTTCTTC.

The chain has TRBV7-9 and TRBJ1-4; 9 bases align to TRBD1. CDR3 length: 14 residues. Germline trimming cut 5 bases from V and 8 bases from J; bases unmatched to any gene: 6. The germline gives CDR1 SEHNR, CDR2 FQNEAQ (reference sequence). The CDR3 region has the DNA TGTGCCAGCAGCACGGGACAGGGAAAAGAAAAACTGTTTTTT. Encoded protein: CASSTGQGKEKLFF. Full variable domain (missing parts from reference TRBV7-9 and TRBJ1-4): DTGVSQNPRHKITKRGQNVTFRCDPISEHNRLYWYRQTLGQGPEFLTYFQNEAQLEKSRLLSDRFSAERPKGSFSTLEIQRTEQGDSAMYLCASSTGQGKEKLFFGSGTQLSVL.

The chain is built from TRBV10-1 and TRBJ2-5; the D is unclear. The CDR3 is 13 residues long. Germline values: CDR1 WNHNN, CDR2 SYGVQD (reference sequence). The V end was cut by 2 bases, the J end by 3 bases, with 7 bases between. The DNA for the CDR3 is TGCGCCAGCAGTGAGGAAGACAAAGAGACCCAGTACTTC. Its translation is CASSEEDKETQYF.